This entry describes one T cell receptor (beta chain). Method: immunoSEQ multiplex PCR; TCRdb's copy keeps in-frame clones and lacks some. The repertoire consists of 150,000 to 200,000 clones, with 76% occurring once and the leading ten covering 17%. The entry originates in a study of blood T cell repertoires in COVID-19. The wider study: Sites across the United States, Italy and Spain contributed samples from acute and convalescent COVID-19.

V was pared by 5 bases and J by 7 bases, with 4 bases of the junction left unmatched. CDR3 length: 16 residues. The germline V gene encodes CDR1 MNHEY and CDR2 SMNVEV (reference sequence). The TCR originated in a woman aged 45-59 years with acute COVID-19. The material sequenced was PBMCs or T cells enriched from blood (not recorded which). V is TRBV27 and J is TRBJ2-2, with TRBD2 identical over 16 bases. The CDR3, as DNA: TGTGCCAGCAGTCCGGGACTAGCGGGGGGGCTCGGGGAGCTGTTTTTT. Residues: CASSPGLAGGLGELFF.